The 5 T cell receptor beta chains in this list originate from one sample, sequenced in a study of T cells in women clearing cervical HPV infection. This table comes from immunoSEQ multiplex PCR, and its TCRdb copy is limited to in-frame clones, with some not included. The sample data list more than 45,000 clones. The sequenced material came from blood buffy coat. The receptors shown here come from a woman between 18 and 75 years old with a cervical HPV16 infection that either progressed to CIN3+ or cleared (not recorded which).

Regarding this clone: The read terminates 3 residues before the CDR3 end, so the remaining end is supplied by the germline J gene. The rearrangement joins TRBV6-4 to TRBJ2-1; tentative D call: TRBD1 (6 bases). The CDR3 is 15 residues long. Trimming took off 6 bases at V and 0 bases at J, with 12 bases between the two ends. Germline values: CDR1 MRHNA, CDR2 SNTAGT. CDR3 loop: CASSWTEASYNEQFF. CDR3 bases read: TGTGCCAGCAGCTGGACAGAGGCCTCCTACAATGAG.

Concerning this clone: The read comes to an end 3 residues before the CDR3 does, leaving the germline J gene to fill in the end. This chain links TRBV18 with TRBJ1-1, with D maybe TRBD1 (6 bases). V was pared by 3 bases and J by 6 bases, with 11 bases between. This CDR3 contains 13 residues. Germline V gene data show CDR1 as KGHSH and CDR2 as LQKENI. CDR3 region: CASSPTGRPEAFF. The sequenced CDR3 bases are TGTGCCAGCTCACCGACAGGACGGCCTGAA.

About this clone: An end of the junction does not agree with germline; a read error may underlie this. The sequenced fragment ends 3 residues before the CDR3 boundary, so the rest is inferred from the germline J gene. J is TRBJ1-1 and V is TRBV4-2, with D unclear. Germline CDR1 and CDR2: LGHNA and YNFKEQ. CDR3 length: 14 residues. The CDR3 spells CASSQMGRVSEAFF. The sequenced CDR3 bases are TGCGCCAGCAGCCAAATGGGTAGGGTCTCTGAA.

Of note for this clone: The read comes to an end 3 residues before the CDR3 does, leaving the germline J gene to fill in the end. The chain uses TRBV2 and TRBJ2-7; perhaps TRBD1 as D (5 bases). Trimming left V 5 bases short and J 4 bases short, with 12 bases between. The CDR3 is 13 amino acids. CDR1 is SNHLY and CDR2 is FYNNEI in the germline V gene. CDR3 bases read: TGTGCCAGCAGTAGTACAGGCGTATACGAG. Protein product: CASSSTGVYE. In full, the CDR3 is CASSSTGVYEQYF.

CDR3 loop: CASEGDRGTEAFF. The covered CDR3 bases are TGTGCCAGCGAGGGGGATCGGGGCACTGAA. The rearrangement joins TRBV2 to TRBJ1-1, with D possibly TRBD1 on 6 matching bases. The read terminates 3 residues ahead of where the CDR3 ends, so the germline J gene completes it. Trimming took 8 bases from V and 4 from J, leaving 14 bases between them. Germline CDR1 SNHLY, CDR2 FYNNEI. This CDR3 comprises 13 residues.